This T cell receptor (beta chain) emerged from a study of T cells in Graves' hyperthyroidism and ophthalmopathy. RNA transcripts were the template for amplifying TCR beta CDR3 regions. Researchers ran a first-round RT-PCR on the TCR CDR3 using the HTBI primer set. TCRdb re-analysed the multiplex PCR reads in MiXCR, keeping a single row per CDR3 protein. The sample has hundreds of thousands of distinct CDR3 sequences; around 14% are singletons. Germline values: CDR1 SGDLS, CDR2 YYNGEE. The CDR3 region is 15 residues in length, termini included. Concerning this clonotype: The conserved closing phenylalanine or tryptophan is absent in this CDR3, likely reflecting a read error. The DNA is left out, because the CDR3 cannot be placed on it with certainty; the CDR3 is given as TCRdb lists it.

Out of approximately 10 ml of fresh peripheral blood came the PBMCs. The sequencing sample was made of blood. The chain combines TRBV9 with TRBJ2-4; the table gives TRBD2 as D, unverified against the DNA. The clonotype comes from a woman aged 25-40 years with Graves' hyperthyroidism that later progressed to Graves' ophthalmopathy. This CDR3 is CASSVGAATKNIHYL.